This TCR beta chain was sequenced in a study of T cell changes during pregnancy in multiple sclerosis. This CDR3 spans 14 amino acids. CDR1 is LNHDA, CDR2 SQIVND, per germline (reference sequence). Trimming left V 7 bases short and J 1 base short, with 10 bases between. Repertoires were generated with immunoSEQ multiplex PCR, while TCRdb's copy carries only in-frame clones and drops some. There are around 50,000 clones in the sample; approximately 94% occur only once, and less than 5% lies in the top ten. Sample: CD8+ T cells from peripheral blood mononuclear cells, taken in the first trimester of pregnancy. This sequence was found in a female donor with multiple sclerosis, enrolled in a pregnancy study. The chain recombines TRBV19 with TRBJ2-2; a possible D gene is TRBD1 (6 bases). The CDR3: CASNQGLNTGELFF. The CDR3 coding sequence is TGTGCCAGTAATCAGGGGCTGAACACCGGGGAGCTGTTTTTT.